Presented here are 23 T cell receptor beta chains from one specimen sequenced in a study of T cell responses to AZD1222 COVID-19 vaccine listed by TCRdb under 2021. The time point label here, explained by the study, means: baseline before first vaccination. The method was the immunoSEQ multiplex PCR assay. TCRdb re-hosts the immuneACCESS table, in-frame sequences only. Its copies lack some clones; in the studies checked, an unresolved V gene accounts for under half of them, and the cause for the rest is not known. Here the sample has about 130,000 clones; around nine tenths occur a single time. The ten most abundant clones make up just under 6.5% of the sample. The sequencing used peripheral blood, collected on day 0 of AZD1222 vaccination. All receptors derive from an adult in good health.

V is TRBV29-1 and J is TRBJ2-7, with D tentatively TRBD1 (6 bases). The CDR3 loop spans 14 amino acids. Between the trimmed V and J ends, which lost 6 bases and 3 bases, there was a span of 18 bases. Germline values: CDR1 SQVTM, CDR2 ANQGSEA. The CDR3 is CSVGEVGGVYEQYF. For the CDR3, the DNA is TGCAGCGTCGGGGAAGTAGGGGGAGTCTACGAGCAGTACTTC.

The CDR3 nucleotides read TGTGCCACCAGCGGGCGGGGACAGGAAGACTACGAGCAGTACTTC. It codes for CATSGRGQEDYEQYF. The V call is TRBV15, the J call TRBJ2-7; 8 bases are shared with TRBD1. The ends lost 5 bases at V and 3 bases at J; junction bases unmatched: 9. Germline assignment: CDR1 LNHNV and CDR2 YYDKDF (reference sequence). The CDR3 has 15 residues.

The V call is TRBV5-6, the J call TRBJ1-2, with D maybe TRBD1 (6 bases). Germline V CDR1 and CDR2: SGHDT, YYEEEE. The CDR3 has 16 residues. The V end was cut by 2 bases, the J end by 3 bases, with 17 bases between. The CDR3 loop is CASSLAFGGAHYGYTF. For the CDR3, the DNA is TGTGCCAGCAGCTTAGCTTTTGGGGGCGCCCACTATGGCTACACCTTC.

The V and J genes are TRBV7-9 and TRBJ1-2; TRBD1 might be the D (5 bases). Per germline, CDR1 SEHNR and CDR2 FQNEAQ (reference sequence). V lost 3 bases to trimming and J lost 8 bases, with 16 bases between them. CDR3 length: 14 amino acids. The CDR3 nucleotides read TGTGCCAGCAGCTTGGAACAGGCTGGGAGGGGCTACACCTTC. This sequence encodes CASSLEQAGRGYTF. The full variable domain, rest sourced from reference TRBV7-9 and TRBJ1-2, is DTGVSQNPRHKITKRGQNVTFRCDPISEHNRLYWYRQTLGQGPEFLTYFQNEAQLEKSRLLSDRFSAERPKGSFSTLEIQRTEQGDSAMYLCASSLEQAGRGYTFGSGTRLTVV.

There are a few counts of this clone. The gene calls are TRBV29-1 and TRBJ2-7; 10 nucleotides align to TRBD1. The CDR3 length is 12 residues. J lost 4 bases, V lost 7 bases, and 4 bases had no gene match. The germline V gene has CDR1 SQVTM and CDR2 ANQGSEA. CDR3 sequence (DNA): TGCAGCGCTGAGGGACAGGGGTACGAGCAGTACTTC. Translating it yields CSAEGQGYEQYF.

The chain employs TRBV5-1 and TRBJ2-7; 9 nucleotides match TRBD1. Germline lookup yields CDR1 SGHRS and CDR2 YFSETQ. The CDR3 is 15 residues long. Losses at the gene ends were 4 bases for V and 0 bases for J; bases not matched to a gene: 5. In DNA form, the CDR3 reads TGCGCCAGCAGCAGTTCGACAGGGGGCTCCTACGAGCAGTACTTC. Translation gives CASSSSTGGSYEQYF.

The chain has TRBV3-1 (or the pseudogene TRBV3-2) and TRBJ1-6; 8 positions agree with TRBD1. The ends lost 11 bases at V and 8 bases at J; junction bases unmatched: 8. CDR1 and CDR2 (germline): LGHDT, YNNKEL (reference sequence). There are 13 residues in the CDR3. Here the CDR3 reads CASVTGVDSPLHF. The CDR3 DNA sequence: TGTGCCTCCGTGACAGGGGTCGATTCACCCCTCCACTTT.

This clone was seen only a few times. This sequence joins TRBV3-1 (or the pseudogene TRBV3-2) and TRBJ1-4, with D perhaps matching TRBD1 (5 bases). The CDR3 is 14 amino acids. V lost 4 bases and J lost 8, with 14 bases in between. CDR1 and CDR2 from the germline V gene are LGHDT and YNNKEL (reference sequence). The CDR3 is CASSLTGTQEKLFF. CDR3 sequence (DNA): TGTGCCAGCAGCCTTACCGGGACGCAAGAAAAACTGTTTTTT.

The V gene is TRBV27, the J gene TRBJ1-6; TRBD1 matches at 8 bases. The CDR3 sequence is 16 residues long. V was pared by 6 bases and J by 10 bases, with 14 bases of the junction left unmatched. Germline V CDR1 and CDR2: MNHEY, SMNVEV (reference sequence). The CDR3 coding sequence is TGTGCCAGCAGCCGTCAAGAGACAGGGGTAGGGTCACCCCTCCACTTT. Amino acids: CASSRQETGVGSPLHF.

This chain joins TRBV2 and TRBJ1-3; D might be TRBD1 (5 bases). This CDR3 spans 16 amino acids. The ends were cut back, 0 bases at V and 0 bases at J, with 9 bases in the middle. The germline V gene has CDR1 SNHLY and CDR2 FYNNEI. The CDR3 protein is CASSEADTSSGNTIYF. The CDR3 bases are TGTGCCAGCAGTGAAGCGGACACCTCCTCTGGAAACACCATATATTTT.

The chain employs TRBV12-5 and TRBJ1-6; 7 positions agree with TRBD1. Trimming took 3 bases from V and 3 from J; bases not matched to a gene: 8. Germline CDR1 and CDR2: LGHNT and FRNRAP. This CDR3 is 17 amino acids long. The CDR3 is CASGFHGQADYNSPLHF. In DNA form, the CDR3 reads TGTGCTAGTGGTTTCCACGGACAGGCCGACTATAATTCACCCCTCCACTTT.

This clone was counted a single time. V and J are TRBV4-3 and TRBJ1-4; 7 bases match TRBD1. In germline, CDR1 is LGHNA, CDR2 YSLEER. The CDR3 is 16 residues long. V shed 2 bases, J shed 8 bases, and the junction held 11 bases outside the gene matches. CDR3 DNA sequence: TGCGCCAGCAGCCAATCTTCGACAGGGCGACGGGAAAAACTGTTTTTT. It is translated as CASSQSSTGRREKLFF.

The chain couples TRBV30 to TRBJ1-1, with TRBD1 as a possible D gene (6 bases). The CDR3 totals 13 residues. Trimming took 1 base from V and 5 from J, leaving 11 bases between them. The germline CDR1 and CDR2 sequences are GTSNPN and SVGIG (reference sequence). The CDR3 is CAWSGGGWTEAFF. The CDR3 nucleotides are TGTGCCTGGAGTGGAGGGGGTTGGACTGAAGCTTTCTTT.

This chain links TRBV5-6 with TRBJ2-1; D is uncertain. CDR3 length: 12 residues. With 0 bases removed from V and 7 bases from J, the gap between germline ends came to 5 bases. Germline CDR1 SGHDT, CDR2 YYEEEE. The CDR3 DNA is TGTGCCAGCAGCTTGGGGGGTAATGAGCAGTTCTTC. Its translation: CASSLGGNEQFF.

The V gene is TRBV9, the J gene TRBJ2-1; 9 bases line up with TRBD2. J gave up 4 bases and V 3 bases, and 17 bases lay outside the gene matches. This CDR3 contains 19 residues. Looked up from germline, CDR1 is SGDLS and CDR2 is YYNGEE. Here the CDR3 reads CASSARLTNSGGPYNEQFF. As DNA, the CDR3 is TGTGCCAGCAGCGCCAGACTTACTAACAGCGGGGGGCCGTACAATGAGCAGTTCTTC.

The CDR3 nucleotides are TGTGCCAGCAGCTTATCCGGGACAGAAGCCTACGAGCAGTACTTC. Protein product: CASSLSGTEAYEQYF. V is TRBV7-3 and J is TRBJ2-7, with TRBD1 matching 7 bases. Germline values: CDR1 SGHTA, CDR2 FQGTGA. V dropped 2 bases and J dropped 2; count of bases not matched to a gene: 6. CDR3 size: 15 residues.

This clone is a singleton in its sample. The V gene is TRBV6-6, the J gene TRBJ1-5; D might be TRBD1 (6 bases). The ends were cut back, 7 bases at V and 3 bases at J, with 10 bases in the middle. CDR1 and CDR2 from the germline V gene are MNHNY and SVGAGI (reference sequence). This CDR3 contains 13 residues. The CDR3 DNA is TGTGCCAGCACCCGGACAGACAATCAGCCCCAGCATTTT. Protein sequence: CASTRTDNQPQHF.

The gene calls are TRBV7-2 and TRBJ1-6; D call uncertain. V gave up 5 bases and J gave up 5 bases, with 13 bases separating them. This CDR3 comprises 15 residues. Germline CDR1 SGHTA, CDR2 FQGNSA. CDR3 sequence (DNA): TGTGCCAGCAGCCTTCGAGCGGCTGATAATTCACCCCTCCACTTT. It encodes CASSLRAADNSPLHF.

The J gene is TRBJ2-5, the V gene TRBV5-1; D might be TRBD2 (7 bases). Trimming left V 5 bases short and J 3 bases short, with 20 bases between. Germline CDR1 and CDR2: SGHRS and YFSETQ. The CDR3 runs to 16 residues. DNA for the CDR3: TGCGCCAGCAGTTCCTTGGTGGGGGGGCGGAAAGAGACCCAGTACTTC. Its protein product is CASSSLVGGRKETQYF.

Only a few counts were recorded for this clone. The chain combines TRBV6-2 or TRBV6-3 with TRBJ2-7; D is tentatively TRBD1 or TRBD2 (6 bases each). CDR3 length equals 13 residues. Deletions cut 5 bases from V and 7 bases from J, with 15 bases between. Germline assignment: CDR1 MNHEY and CDR2 SVGEGT. CDR3 bases: TGTGCCAGCAGTACGGGGGCCCTGGGGGAGCAGTACTTC. Translating it yields CASSTGALGEQYF.

In its sample, this clone was seen a few times. The V and J genes are TRBV14 and TRBJ1-4; the D is unclear. The V and J ends lost 6 bases and 4 bases respectively, with 12 bases between them. CDR3 length: 14 residues. Germline CDR1 is SGHDN and CDR2 is FVKESK. CDR3 in amino acids: CASSRMSVNEKLFF. CDR3 sequence (DNA): TGTGCCAGCAGTCGGATGTCGGTTAATGAAAAACTGTTTTTT.

This clone was detected only once. The chain carries TRBV12-3 or TRBV12-4 and TRBJ1-5; D is undetermined. The V gene lost 3 bases and the J gene lost 4 bases, with 4 bases spanning the gap. The CDR3 runs 12 residues. The CDR3 nucleotides are TGTGCCAGCAGTTTTGTGAATCAGCCCCAGCATTTT. Its translation: CASSFVNQPQHF.

This chain links TRBV19 with TRBJ1-1; 12 bases map to TRBD1. The CDR3 sequence is 17 residues long. CDR1 and CDR2 from the germline V gene are LNHDA and SQIVND (reference sequence). V lost 3 bases to trimming and J lost 4 bases; unmatched junction nucleotides: 9. The CDR3 region is CASSIRDRGRGVTEAFF. As DNA, the CDR3 is TGTGCCAGTAGTATCCGGGACAGGGGGCGAGGAGTCACTGAAGCTTTCTTT.